This T cell receptor (beta chain) is from a study of T cell responses to AZD1222 COVID-19 vaccine. The data were produced by immunoSEQ multiplex PCR, yet TCRdb's version contains in-frame clones alone and is incomplete. Among 90,000 to 150,000 clones listed, 87% were seen once. This CDR3 comprises 14 residues. Germline V lookup: CDR1 SGHAT, CDR2 FQDESV (reference sequence). V trimming: 3 bases; J trimming: 5 bases; junction bases outside the gene matches: 2. This clonotype originated in an adult who received the AZD1222 COVID-19 vaccine. The chain employs TRBV11-1 and TRBJ2-2, with 8 bases aligning to TRBD1. Specimen: peripheral blood, collected 28 days after the second AZD1222 dose. In DNA form, the CDR3 reads TGTGCCAGCAGCTTTACAGGGGGAACCGGGGAGCTGTTTTTT. This encodes CASSFTGGTGELFF.